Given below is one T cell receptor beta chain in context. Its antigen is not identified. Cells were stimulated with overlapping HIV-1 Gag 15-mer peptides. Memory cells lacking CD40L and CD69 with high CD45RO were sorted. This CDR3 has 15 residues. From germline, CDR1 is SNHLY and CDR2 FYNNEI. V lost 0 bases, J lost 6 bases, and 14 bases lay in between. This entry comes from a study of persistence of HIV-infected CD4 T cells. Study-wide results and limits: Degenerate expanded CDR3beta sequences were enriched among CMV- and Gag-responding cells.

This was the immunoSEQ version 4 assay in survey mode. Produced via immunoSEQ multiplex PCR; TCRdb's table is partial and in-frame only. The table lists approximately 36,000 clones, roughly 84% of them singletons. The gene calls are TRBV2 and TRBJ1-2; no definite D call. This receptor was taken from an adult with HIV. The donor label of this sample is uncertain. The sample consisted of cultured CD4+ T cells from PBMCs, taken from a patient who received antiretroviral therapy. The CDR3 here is CASSEAEVTPDGYTF. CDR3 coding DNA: TGTGCCAGCAGTGAAGCGGAAGTAACTCCCGATGGCTACACCTTC.